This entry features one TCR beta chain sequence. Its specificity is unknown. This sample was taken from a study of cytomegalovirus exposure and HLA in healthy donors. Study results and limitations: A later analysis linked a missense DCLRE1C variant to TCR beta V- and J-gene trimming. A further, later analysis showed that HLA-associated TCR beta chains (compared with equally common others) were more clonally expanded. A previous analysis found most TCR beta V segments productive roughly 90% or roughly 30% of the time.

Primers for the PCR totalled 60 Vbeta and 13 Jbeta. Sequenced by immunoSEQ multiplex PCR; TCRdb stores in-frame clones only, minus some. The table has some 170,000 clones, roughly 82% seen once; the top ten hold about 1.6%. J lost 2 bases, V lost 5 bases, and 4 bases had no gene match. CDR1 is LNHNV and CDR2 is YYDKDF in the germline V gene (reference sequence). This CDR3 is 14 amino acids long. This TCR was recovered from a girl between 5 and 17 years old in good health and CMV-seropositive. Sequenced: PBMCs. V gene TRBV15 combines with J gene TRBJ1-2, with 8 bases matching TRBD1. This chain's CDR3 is CATSARQGNYGYTF. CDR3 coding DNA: TGTGCCACCAGCGCTAGACAGGGGAACTATGGCTACACCTTC.